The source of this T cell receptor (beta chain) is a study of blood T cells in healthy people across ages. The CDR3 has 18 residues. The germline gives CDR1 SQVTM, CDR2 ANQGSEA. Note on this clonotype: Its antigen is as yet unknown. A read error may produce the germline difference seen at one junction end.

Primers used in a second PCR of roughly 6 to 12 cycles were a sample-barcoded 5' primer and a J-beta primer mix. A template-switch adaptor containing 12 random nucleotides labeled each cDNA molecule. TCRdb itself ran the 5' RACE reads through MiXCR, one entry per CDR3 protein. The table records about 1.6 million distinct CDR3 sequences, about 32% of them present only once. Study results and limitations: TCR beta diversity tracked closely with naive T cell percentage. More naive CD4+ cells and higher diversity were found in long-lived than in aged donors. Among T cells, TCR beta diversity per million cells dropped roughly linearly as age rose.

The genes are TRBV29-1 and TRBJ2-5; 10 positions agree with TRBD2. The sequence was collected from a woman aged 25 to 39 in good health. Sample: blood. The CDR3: CSVEDEGTSGTTQGTQYF. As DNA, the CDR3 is TGCAGCGTTGAAGATGAGGGCACTAGCGGGACGACCCAAGGGACCCAGTACTTC.